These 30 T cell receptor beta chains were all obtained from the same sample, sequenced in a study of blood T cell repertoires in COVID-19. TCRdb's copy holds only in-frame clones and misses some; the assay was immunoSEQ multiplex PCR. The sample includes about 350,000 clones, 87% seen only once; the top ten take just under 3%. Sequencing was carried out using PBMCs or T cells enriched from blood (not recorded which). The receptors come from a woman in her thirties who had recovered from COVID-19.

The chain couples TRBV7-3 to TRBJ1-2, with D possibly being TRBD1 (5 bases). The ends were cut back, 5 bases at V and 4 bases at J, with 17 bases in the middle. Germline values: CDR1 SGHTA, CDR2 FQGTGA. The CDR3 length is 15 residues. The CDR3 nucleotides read TGTGCCAGCAGCCCGCGGGGACTCTCCCCCTATGGCTACACCTTC. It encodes CASSPRGLSPYGYTF.

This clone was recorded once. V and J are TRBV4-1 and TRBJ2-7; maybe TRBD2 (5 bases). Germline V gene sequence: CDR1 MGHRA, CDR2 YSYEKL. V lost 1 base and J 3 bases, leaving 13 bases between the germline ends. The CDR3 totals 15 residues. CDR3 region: CASSQVVEGGYEQYF. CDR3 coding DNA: TGCGCCAGCAGCCAAGTTGTAGAGGGTGGCTACGAGCAGTACTTC.

The CDR3 DNA reads TGTGCCTGTAATCCCGGGACTGGGCATGAAAAACTGTTTTTT. Its translation: CACNPGTGHEKLFF. V and J are TRBV30 and TRBJ1-4; possibly TRBD1 for D (5 bases). The CDR3 is 14 residues long. V gave up 6 bases and J gave up 6 bases, with 17 bases separating them. Per the germline V gene, CDR1 is GTSNPN and CDR2 is SVGIG (reference sequence).

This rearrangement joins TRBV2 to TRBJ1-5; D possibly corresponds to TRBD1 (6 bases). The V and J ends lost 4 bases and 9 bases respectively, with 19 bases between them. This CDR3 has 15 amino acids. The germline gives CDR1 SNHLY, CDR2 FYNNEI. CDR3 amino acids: CASSAQTGPRRPQHF. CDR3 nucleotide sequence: TGTGCCAGCAGTGCTCAGACAGGCCCCCGGCGGCCCCAGCATTTT.

CDR3 region: CASSPRPGNNQPQHF. The CDR3 DNA reads as TGTGCCAGCAGCCCCCGCCCCGGGAACAATCAGCCCCAGCATTTT. The gene calls are TRBV6-5 and TRBJ1-5; the D is unclear. The V gene lost 6 bases and the J gene lost 3 bases, with 15 bases spanning the gap. The CDR3 is 15 amino acids. CDR1 is MNHEY and CDR2 is SVGAGI in the germline V gene.

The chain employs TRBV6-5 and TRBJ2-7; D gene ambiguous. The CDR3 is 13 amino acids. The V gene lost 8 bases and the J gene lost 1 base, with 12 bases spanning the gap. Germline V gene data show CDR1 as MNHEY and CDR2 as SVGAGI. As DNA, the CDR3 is TGTGCCAGCCGGTCGTGGAGTTCCTACGAGCAGTACTTC. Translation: CASRSWSSYEQYF.

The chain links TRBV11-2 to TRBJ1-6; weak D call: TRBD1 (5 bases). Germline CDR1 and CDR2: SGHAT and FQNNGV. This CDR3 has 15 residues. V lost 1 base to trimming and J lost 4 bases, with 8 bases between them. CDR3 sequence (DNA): TGTGCCAGCAGCTTAGTCGACAGTTATAATTCACCCCTCCACTTT. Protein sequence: CASSLVDSYNSPLHF.

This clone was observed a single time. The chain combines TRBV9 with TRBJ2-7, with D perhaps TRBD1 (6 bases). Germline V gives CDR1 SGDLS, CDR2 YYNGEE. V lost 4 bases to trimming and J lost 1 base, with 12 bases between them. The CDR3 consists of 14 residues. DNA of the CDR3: TGTGCCAGCAGCACCGGGACAAATTCCTACGAGCAGTACTTC. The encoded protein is CASSTGTNSYEQYF.

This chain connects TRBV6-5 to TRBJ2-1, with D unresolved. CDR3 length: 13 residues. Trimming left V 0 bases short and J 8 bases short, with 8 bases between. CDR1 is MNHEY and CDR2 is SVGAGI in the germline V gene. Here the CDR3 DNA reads TGTGCCAGCAGTTACTCAGGCAGCGATGAGCAGTTCTTC. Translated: CASSYSGSDEQFF.

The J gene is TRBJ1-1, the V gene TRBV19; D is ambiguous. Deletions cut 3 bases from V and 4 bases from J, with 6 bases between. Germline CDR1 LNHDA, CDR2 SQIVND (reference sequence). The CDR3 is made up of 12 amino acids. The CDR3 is CASSMPGTEAFF. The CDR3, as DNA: TGTGCCAGTAGTATGCCAGGCACTGAAGCTTTCTTT.

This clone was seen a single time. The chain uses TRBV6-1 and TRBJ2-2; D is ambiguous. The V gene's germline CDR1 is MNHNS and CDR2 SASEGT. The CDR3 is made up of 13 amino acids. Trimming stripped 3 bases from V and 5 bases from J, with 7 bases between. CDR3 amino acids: CASSEVRTGELFF. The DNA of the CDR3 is TGTGCCAGCAGTGAGGTCAGGACCGGGGAGCTGTTTTTT.

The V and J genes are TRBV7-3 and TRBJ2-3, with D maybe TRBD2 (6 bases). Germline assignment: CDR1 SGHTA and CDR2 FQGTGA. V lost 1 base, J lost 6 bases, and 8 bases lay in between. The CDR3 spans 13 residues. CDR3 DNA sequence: TGTGCCAGCAGCTTAAAGGCGGGGGATACGCAGTATTTT. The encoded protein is CASSLKAGDTQYF.

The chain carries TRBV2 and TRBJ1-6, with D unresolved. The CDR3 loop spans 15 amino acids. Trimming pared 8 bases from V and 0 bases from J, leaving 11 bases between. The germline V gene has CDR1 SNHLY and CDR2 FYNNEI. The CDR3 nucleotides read TGTGCCAGCCTCCCTGGGAGCTCCTATAATTCACCCCTCCACTTT. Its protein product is CASLPGSSYNSPLHF.

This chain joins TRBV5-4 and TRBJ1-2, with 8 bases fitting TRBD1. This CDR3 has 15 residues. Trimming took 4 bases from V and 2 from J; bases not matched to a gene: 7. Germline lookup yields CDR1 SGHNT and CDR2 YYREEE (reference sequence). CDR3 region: CASSGGQVGNYGYTF. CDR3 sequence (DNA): TGTGCCAGCAGCGGGGGACAGGTCGGCAACTATGGCTACACCTTC.

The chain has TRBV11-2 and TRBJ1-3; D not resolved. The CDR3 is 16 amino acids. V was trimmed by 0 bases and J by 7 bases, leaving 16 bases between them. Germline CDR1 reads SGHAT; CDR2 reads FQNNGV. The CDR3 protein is CASSLDPMALVNTIYF. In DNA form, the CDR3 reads TGTGCCAGCAGCTTAGATCCCATGGCCCTAGTGAACACCATATATTTT.

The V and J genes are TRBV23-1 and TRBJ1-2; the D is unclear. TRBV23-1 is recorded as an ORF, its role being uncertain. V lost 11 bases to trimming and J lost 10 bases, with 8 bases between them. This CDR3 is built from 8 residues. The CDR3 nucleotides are TGCGCCCAGTCCGCCTACACCTTC. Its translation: CAQSAYTF.

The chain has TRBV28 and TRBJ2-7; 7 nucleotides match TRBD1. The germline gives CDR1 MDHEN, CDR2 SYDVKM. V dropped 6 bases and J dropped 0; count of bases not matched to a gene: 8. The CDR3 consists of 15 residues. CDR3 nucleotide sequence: TGTGCCAGCAGGCTGTCGGGGACAGCCTCCTACGAGCAGTACTTC. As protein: CASRLSGTASYEQYF.

Here the CDR3 reads CASSVGKGADYGYTF. The CDR3 nucleotides are TGTGCCAGCAGCGTAGGGAAGGGGGCAGACTATGGCTACACCTTC. This chain uses TRBV9 with TRBJ1-2; TRBD1 agrees at 7 bases. This CDR3 is built from 15 residues. V trimming: 0 bases; J trimming: 3 bases; junction bases outside the gene matches: 5. Germline values: CDR1 SGDLS, CDR2 YYNGEE. Supplemented by reference TRBV9 and TRBJ1-2, the full variable domain reads DSGVTQTPKHLITATGQRVTLRCSPRSGDLSVYWYQQSLDQGLQFLIQYYNGEERAKGNILERFSAQQFPDLHSELNLSSLELGDSALYFCASSVGKGADYGYTFGSGTRLTVV.

CDR3 sequence reads: CASSKSGRSYRGSGVGNQPQHF. In nucleotides, the CDR3 is TGTGCCAGCAGCAAATCGGGACGGTCCTATCGGGGGAGTGGAGTGGGCAATCAGCCCCAGCATTTT. The V call is TRBV21-1, the J call TRBJ1-5. TRBV21-1 is designated a pseudogene. CDR3 size: 22 residues.

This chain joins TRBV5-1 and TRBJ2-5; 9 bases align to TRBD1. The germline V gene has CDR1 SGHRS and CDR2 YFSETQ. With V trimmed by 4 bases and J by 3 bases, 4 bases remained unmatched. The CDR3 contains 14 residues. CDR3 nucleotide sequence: TGCGCCAGCAGCCCGGGACAGGGAGAAGAGACCCAGTACTTC. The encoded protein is CASSPGQGEETQYF.

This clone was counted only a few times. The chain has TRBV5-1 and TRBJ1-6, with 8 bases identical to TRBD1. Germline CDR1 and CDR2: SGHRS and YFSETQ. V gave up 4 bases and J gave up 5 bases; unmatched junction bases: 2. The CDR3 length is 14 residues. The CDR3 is CASSPDRDNSPLHF. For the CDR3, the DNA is TGCGCCAGCAGCCCGGACAGGGATAATTCACCCCTCCACTTT.

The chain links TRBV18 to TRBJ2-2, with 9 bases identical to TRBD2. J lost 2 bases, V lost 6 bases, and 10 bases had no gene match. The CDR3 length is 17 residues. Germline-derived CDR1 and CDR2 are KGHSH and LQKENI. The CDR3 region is CASSPPSGGTNTGELFF. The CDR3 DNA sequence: TGTGCCAGCTCCCCGCCGAGCGGGGGGACAAACACCGGGGAGCTGTTTTTT. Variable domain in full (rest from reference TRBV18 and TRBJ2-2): NAGVMQNPRHLVRRRGQEARLRCSPMKGHSHVYWYRQLPEEGLKFMVYLQKENIIDESGMPKERFSAEFPKEGPSILRIQQVVRGDSAAYFCASSPPSGGTNTGELFFGEGSRLTVL.

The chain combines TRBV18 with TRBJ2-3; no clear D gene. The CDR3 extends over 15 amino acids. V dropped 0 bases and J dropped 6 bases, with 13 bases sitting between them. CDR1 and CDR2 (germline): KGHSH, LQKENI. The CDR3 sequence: CASSPPMAYQDTQYF. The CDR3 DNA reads TGTGCCAGCTCACCACCGATGGCTTACCAGGATACGCAGTATTTT.

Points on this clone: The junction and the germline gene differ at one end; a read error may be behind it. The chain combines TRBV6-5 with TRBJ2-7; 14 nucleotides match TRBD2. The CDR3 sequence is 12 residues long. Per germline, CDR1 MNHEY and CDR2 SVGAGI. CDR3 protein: CASSEGLAGAHF. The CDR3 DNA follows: TGTGCCAGCAGCGAGGGACTAGCGGGGGCCCACTTC.

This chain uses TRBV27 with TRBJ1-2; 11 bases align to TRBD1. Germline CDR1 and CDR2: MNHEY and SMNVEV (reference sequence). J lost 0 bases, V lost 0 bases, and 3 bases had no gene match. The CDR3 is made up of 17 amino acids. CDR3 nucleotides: TGTGCCAGCAGTTTATCGGGACAGGGGGGAACTAACTATGGCTACACCTTC. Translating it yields CASSLSGQGGTNYGYTF.

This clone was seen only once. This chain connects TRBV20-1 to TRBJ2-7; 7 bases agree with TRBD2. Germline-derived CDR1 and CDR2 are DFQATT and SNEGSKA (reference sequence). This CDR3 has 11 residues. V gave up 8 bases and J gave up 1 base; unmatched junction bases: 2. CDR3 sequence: CSSGLSYEQYF. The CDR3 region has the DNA TGCAGTTCGGGACTATCCTACGAGCAGTACTTC.

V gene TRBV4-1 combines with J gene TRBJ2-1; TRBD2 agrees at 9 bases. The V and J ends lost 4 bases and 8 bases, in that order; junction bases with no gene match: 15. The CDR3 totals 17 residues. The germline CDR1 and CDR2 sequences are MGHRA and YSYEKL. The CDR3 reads CASSRSIQREVPDEQFF. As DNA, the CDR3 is TGCGCCAGCAGCCGCTCCATCCAGCGGGAGGTTCCCGATGAGCAGTTCTTC.

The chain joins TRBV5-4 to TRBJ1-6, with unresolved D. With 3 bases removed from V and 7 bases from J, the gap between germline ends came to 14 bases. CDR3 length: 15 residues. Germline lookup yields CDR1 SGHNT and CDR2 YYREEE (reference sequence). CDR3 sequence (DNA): TGTGCCAGCAGCTCCCGGGGATCGGAGAATTCACCCCTCCACTTT. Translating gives CASSSRGSENSPLHF.

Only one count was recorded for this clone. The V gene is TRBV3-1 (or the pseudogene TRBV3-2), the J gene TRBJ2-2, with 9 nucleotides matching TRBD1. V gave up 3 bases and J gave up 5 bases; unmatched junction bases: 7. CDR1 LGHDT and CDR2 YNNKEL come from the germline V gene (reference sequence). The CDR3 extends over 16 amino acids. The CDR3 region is CASSHSGTGFTGELFF. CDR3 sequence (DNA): TGTGCCAGCAGCCATTCCGGGACAGGGTTTACCGGGGAGCTGTTTTTT.

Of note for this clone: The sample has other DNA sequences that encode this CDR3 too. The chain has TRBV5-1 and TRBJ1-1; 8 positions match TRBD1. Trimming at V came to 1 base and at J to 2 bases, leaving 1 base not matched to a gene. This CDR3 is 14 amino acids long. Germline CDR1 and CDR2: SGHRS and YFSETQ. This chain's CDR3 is CASSLQGANTEAFF. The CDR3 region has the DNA TGCGCCAGCAGCTTGCAGGGGGCTAACACTGAAGCTTTCTTT.